The 10 T cell receptor beta chains listed next were all sequenced from one sample in a study of blood T cell repertoires in COVID-19. Only in-frame clones appear in the TCRdb table, and some are missing; sequencing was by immunoSEQ multiplex PCR. The table has some 130,000 clones, 80% to 90% seen once. The sample comprised peripheral blood. Receptors were obtained from a man in his 60s with active or convalescent COVID-19.

The V and J genes are TRBV28 and TRBJ2-2; TRBD1 aligns across 9 bases. The CDR3 has 16 amino acids. V gave up 5 bases and J gave up 1 base; unmatched junction bases: 5. Germline CDR1 and CDR2: MDHEN and SYDVKM. The CDR3 sequence: CASSEQGARNTGELFF. In nucleotides, the CDR3 is TGTGCCAGCAGTGAACAGGGGGCTAGGAACACCGGGGAGCTGTTTTTT.

The chain links TRBV2 to TRBJ1-6; D is perhaps TRBD1 (6 bases). This CDR3 region has 13 residues. CDR1 is SNHLY and CDR2 is FYNNEI in the germline V gene. Deletions cut 7 bases from V and 11 bases from J, with 15 bases between. Here the CDR3 reads CASKTTGTAPLHF. The CDR3 nucleotides read TGTGCCAGCAAAACTACAGGGACGGCACCCCTCCACTTT.

CDR3 nucleotides: TGTGCCAGCAGCCCCAGGAGGGAACTCCTAGGGGCCTACGAGCAGTACTTC. This translates into CASSPRRELLGAYEQYF. The chain couples TRBV5-5 to TRBJ2-7; TRBD2 might be the D (6 bases). This CDR3 contains 17 residues. Trimming took 4 bases from V and 2 from J, leaving 22 bases between them. CDR1 and CDR2 (germline): SGHKS, YYEKEE (reference sequence).

This chain joins TRBV6-5 and TRBJ2-5, with 8 bases aligning to TRBD1. The CDR3 length is 13 residues. CDR1 and CDR2 (germline): MNHEY, SVGAGI. V trimming: 11 bases; J trimming: 4 bases; junction bases outside the gene matches: 9. The CDR3 sequence is CAVFTGGGETQYF. CDR3 bases: TGTGCCGTCTTCACAGGGGGAGGAGAGACCCAGTACTTC.

The genes are TRBV24-1 and TRBJ2-2; D gene uncertain. This CDR3 is 16 amino acids long. Germline CDR1 and CDR2: KGHDR and SFDVKD. Deletions cut 4 bases from V and 1 base from J, with 12 bases between. This chain's CDR3 is CATSDTIPGNTGELFF. DNA for the CDR3: TGTGCCACCAGTGACACAATTCCAGGGAACACCGGGGAGCTGTTTTTT.

This clone was seen just once. The chain carries TRBV6-5 and TRBJ1-1; 8 bases are a match to TRBD1. CDR3 length: 12 residues. Trimming took 9 bases from V and 7 from J; bases not matched to a gene: 7. Germline values: CDR1 MNHEY, CDR2 SVGAGI. CDR3 nucleotides: TGTGCCAGTAAGACAGGGGTTTTTGAAGCTTTCTTT. Amino acids: CASKTGVFEAFF.

The gene calls are TRBV11-2 and TRBJ2-3; TRBD2 aligns across 15 bases. Germline V gene sequence: CDR1 SGHAT, CDR2 FQNNGV. The junction had 10 bases not matched to a gene; V was cut back by 6 bases and J by 6 bases. This CDR3 region has 17 residues. The CDR3 DNA follows: TGTGCCAGCAGGGGACTAGCGGGGGGCCCTAGCAGGGATACGCAGTATTTT. Protein: CASRGLAGGPSRDTQYF.

This clone was seen once. The CDR3 coding sequence is TGTGCCATCGGTTCCGGGACAGGGGATGAAAAACTGTTTTTT. Translation: CAIGSGTGDEKLFF. The chain is built from TRBV10-3 and TRBJ1-4, with TRBD1 identical over 10 bases. V gave up 8 bases and J gave up 6 bases; unmatched junction bases: 6. The CDR3 loop spans 14 amino acids. Germline values: CDR1 ENHRY, CDR2 SYGVKD.

This rearrangement joins TRBV28 to TRBJ2-7; 7 bases map to TRBD2. CDR1 is MDHEN and CDR2 is SYDVKM in the germline V gene. The V gene end was trimmed by 6 bases and the J gene end by 4 bases; junction bases not matched to a gene: 18. There are 17 residues in the CDR3. The CDR3 DNA sequence: TGTGCCAGCAGGGGCACGCTGGGAGGGACTACCAGTTACGAGCAGTACTTC. Translation: CASRGTLGGTTSYEQYF.

This clone was detected only once. V and J are TRBV5-1 and TRBJ1-1; TRBD1 might be the D (6 bases). CDR1 and CDR2 (germline): SGHRS, YFSETQ. The CDR3 loop spans 12 amino acids. V lost 3 bases and J lost 8, with 11 bases in between. CDR3 residues: CASSSLTGEAFF. The CDR3 DNA reads as TGCGCCAGCAGCTCACTTACAGGGGAAGCTTTCTTT.